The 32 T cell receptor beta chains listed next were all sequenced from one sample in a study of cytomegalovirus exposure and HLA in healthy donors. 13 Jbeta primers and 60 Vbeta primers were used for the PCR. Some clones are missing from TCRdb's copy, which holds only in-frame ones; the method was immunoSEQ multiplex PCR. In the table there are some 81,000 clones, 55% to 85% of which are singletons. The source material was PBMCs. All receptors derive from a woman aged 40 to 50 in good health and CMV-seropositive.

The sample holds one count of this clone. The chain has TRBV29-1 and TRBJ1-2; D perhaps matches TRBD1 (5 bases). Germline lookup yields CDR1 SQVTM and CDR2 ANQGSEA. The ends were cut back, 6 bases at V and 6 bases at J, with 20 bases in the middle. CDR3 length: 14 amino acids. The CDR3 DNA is TGCAGCGTCGAACACCTTTGGGCAGGGCATGGCTACACCTTC. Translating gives CSVEHLWAGHGYTF.

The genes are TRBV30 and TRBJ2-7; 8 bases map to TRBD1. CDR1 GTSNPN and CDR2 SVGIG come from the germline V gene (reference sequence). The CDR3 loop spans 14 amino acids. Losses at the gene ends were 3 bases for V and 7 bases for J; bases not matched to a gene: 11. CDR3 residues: CAWRLSTGVGEQYF. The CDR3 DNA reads TGTGCCTGGAGACTATCGACAGGGGTGGGGGAGCAGTACTTC.

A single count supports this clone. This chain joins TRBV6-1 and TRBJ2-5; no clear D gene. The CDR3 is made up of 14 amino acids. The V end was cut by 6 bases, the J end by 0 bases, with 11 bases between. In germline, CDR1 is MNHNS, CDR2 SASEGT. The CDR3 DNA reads TGTGCCAGCAGCAATATGTGGCACCAAGAGACCCAGTACTTC. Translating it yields CASSNMWHQETQYF.

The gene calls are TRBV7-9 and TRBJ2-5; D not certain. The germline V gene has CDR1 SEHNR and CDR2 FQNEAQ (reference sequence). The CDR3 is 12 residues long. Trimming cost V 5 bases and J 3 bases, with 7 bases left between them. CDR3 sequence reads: CASSPLEETQYF. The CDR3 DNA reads TGTGCCAGCAGCCCACTTGAAGAGACCCAGTACTTC.

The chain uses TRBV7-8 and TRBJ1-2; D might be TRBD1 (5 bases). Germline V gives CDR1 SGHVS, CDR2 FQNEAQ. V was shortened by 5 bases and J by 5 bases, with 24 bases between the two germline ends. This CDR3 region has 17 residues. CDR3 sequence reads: CASSRGRGAPVGYGYTF. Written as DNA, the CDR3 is TGTGCCAGCAGCCGTGGTAGGGGCGCTCCGGTTGGGTATGGCTACACCTTC.

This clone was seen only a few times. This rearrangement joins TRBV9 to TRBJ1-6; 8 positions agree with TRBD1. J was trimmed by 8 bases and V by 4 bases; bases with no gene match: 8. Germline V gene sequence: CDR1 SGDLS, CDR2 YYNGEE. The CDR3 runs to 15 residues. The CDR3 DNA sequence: TGTGCCAGCAGCCCTAGACAGGGGAAGGATTCACCCCTCCACTTT. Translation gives CASSPRQGKDSPLHF.

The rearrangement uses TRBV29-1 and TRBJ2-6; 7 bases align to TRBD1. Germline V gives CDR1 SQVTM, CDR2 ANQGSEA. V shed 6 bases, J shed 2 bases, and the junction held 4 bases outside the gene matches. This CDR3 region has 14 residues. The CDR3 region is CSVTGTAGANVLTF. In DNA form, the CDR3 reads TGCAGCGTCACCGGGACAGCTGGGGCCAACGTCCTGACTTTC.

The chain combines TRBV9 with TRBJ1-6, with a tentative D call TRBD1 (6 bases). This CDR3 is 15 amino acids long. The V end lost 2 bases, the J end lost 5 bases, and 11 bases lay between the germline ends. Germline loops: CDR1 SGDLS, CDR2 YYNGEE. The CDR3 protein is CASSVSGGHNSPLHF. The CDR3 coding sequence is TGTGCCAGCAGCGTTTCGGGGGGCCATAATTCACCCCTCCACTTT.

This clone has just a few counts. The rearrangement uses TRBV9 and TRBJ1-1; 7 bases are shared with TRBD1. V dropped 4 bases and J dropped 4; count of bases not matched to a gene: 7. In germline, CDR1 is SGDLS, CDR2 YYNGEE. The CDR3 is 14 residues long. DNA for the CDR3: TGTGCCAGCAGCCCCCAGACAGGGACCACTGAAGCTTTCTTT. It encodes CASSPQTGTTEAFF. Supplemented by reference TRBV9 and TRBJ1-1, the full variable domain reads DSGVTQTPKHLITATGQRVTLRCSPRSGDLSVYWYQQSLDQGLQFLIQYYNGEERAKGNILERFSAQQFPDLHSELNLSSLELGDSALYFCASSPQTGTTEAFFGQGTRLTVV.

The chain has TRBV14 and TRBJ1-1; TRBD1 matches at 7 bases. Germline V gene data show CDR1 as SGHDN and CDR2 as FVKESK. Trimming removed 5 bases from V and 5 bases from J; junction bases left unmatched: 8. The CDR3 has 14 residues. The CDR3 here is CASSENSGGTEAFF. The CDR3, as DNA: TGTGCCAGCAGCGAAAATTCAGGGGGAACTGAAGCTTTCTTT.

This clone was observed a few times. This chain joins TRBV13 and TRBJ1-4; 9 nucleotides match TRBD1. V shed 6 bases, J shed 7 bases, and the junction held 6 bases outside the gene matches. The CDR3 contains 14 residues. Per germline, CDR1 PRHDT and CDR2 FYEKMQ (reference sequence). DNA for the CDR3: TGTGCCAGCAGAAAGGACAGGGGAGGTGAAAAACTGTTTTTT. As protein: CASRKDRGGEKLFF.

CDR3: CASSLFPGAYNEQFF. The CDR3 nucleotides read TGTGCCAGCAGCTTGTTTCCAGGCGCCTACAATGAGCAGTTCTTC. This chain uses TRBV5-6 with TRBJ2-1; D call uncertain. The CDR3 totals 15 residues. V lost 1 base, J lost 2 bases, and 10 bases lay in between. Per the germline V gene, CDR1 is SGHDT and CDR2 is YYEEEE.

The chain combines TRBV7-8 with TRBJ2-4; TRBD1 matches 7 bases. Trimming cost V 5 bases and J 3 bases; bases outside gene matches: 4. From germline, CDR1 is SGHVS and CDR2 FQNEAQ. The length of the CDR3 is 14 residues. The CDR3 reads CASSPRTGKNIQYF. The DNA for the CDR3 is TGTGCCAGCAGCCCAAGGACAGGCAAAAACATTCAGTACTTC.

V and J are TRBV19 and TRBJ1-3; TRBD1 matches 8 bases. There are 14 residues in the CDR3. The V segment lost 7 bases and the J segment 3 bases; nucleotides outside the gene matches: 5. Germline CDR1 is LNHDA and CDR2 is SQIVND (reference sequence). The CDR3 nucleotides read TGTGCCAGTAAAGGACAGGGATATGGAAACACCATATATTTT. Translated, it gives CASKGQGYGNTIYF.

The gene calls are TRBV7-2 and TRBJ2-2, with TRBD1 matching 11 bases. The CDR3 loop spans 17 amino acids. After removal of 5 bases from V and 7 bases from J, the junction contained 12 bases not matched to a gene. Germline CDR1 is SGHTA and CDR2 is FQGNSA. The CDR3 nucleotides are TGTGCCAGCAGCCCGGCCCCGGGACAGGGGGGACGCGGGGAGCTGTTTTTT. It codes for CASSPAPGQGGRGELFF.

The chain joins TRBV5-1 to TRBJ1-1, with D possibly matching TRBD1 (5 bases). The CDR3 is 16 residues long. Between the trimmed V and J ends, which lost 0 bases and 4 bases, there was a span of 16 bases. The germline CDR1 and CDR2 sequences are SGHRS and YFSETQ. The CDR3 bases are TGCGCCAGCAGCTTGGGTGCCCAGGGTTATCGCACTGAAGCTTTCTTT. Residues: CASSLGAQGYRTEAFF.

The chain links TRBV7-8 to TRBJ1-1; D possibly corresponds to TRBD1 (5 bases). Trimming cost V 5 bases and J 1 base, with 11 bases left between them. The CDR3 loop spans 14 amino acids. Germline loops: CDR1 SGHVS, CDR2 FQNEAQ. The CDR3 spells CASSQGFRNTEAFF. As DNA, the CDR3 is TGTGCCAGCAGCCAGGGTTTTCGGAACACTGAAGCTTTCTTT.

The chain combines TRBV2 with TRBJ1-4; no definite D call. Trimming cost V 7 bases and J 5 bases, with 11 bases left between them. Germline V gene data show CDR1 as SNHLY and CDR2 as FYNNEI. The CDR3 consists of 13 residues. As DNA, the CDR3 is TGTGCCAGCATGAGGCAGAGCAATGAAAAACTGTTTTTT. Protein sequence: CASMRQSNEKLFF.

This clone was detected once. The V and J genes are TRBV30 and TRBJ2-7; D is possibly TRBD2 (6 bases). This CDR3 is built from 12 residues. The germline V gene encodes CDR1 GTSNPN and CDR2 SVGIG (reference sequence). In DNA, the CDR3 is TGTGCGGCCTGGGGCGGAGGGTACGAGCAGTACTTC. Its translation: CAAWGGGYEQYF.

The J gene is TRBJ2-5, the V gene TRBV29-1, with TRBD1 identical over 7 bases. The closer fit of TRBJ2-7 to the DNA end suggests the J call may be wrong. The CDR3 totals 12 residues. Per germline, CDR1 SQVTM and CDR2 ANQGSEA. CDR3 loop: CSVSGTEYEQYF. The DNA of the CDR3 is TGCAGCGTTTCCGGGACAGAATACGAGCAGTACTTC.

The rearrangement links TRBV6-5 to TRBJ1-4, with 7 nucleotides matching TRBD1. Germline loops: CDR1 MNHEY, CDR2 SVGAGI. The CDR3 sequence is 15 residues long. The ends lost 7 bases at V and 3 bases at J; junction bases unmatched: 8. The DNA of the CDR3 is TGTGCCAGCACAAGGGGGCGTCCGTCTAATGAAAAACTGTTTTTT. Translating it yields CASTRGRPSNEKLFF.

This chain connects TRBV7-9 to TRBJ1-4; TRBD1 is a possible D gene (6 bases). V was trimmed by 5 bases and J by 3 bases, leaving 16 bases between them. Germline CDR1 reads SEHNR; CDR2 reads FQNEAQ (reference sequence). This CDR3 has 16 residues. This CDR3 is CASSARETGSNEKLFF. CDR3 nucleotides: TGTGCCAGCAGCGCAAGGGAGACAGGATCTAATGAAAAACTGTTTTTT.

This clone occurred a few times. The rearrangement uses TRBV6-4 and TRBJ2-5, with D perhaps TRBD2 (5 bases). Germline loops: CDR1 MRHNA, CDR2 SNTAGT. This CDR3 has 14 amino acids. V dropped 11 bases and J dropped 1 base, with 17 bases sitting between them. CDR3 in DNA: TGTGCCCCCAGCTACCGCGGGTTCCAAGAGACCCAGTACTTC. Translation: CAPSYRGFQETQYF.

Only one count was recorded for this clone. CDR3 DNA: TGTGCCATCAGTGAGTCGGGTACCGGGACTAGCGGGAGGACAGATACGCAGTATTTT. It encodes CAISESGTGTSGRTDTQYF. The chain links TRBV10-3 to TRBJ2-3, with 15 bases that match TRBD2. The V gene's germline CDR1 is ENHRY and CDR2 SYGVKD. V shed 0 bases and J 3 bases; nucleotides not matched to a gene: 7. The CDR3 totals 19 residues.

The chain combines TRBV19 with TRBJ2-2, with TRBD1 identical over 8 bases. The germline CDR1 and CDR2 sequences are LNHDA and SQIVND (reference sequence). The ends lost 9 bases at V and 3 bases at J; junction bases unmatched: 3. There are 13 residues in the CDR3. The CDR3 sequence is CASRTGHTGELFF. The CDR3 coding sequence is TGTGCCAGCAGGACAGGGCACACCGGGGAGCTGTTTTTT.

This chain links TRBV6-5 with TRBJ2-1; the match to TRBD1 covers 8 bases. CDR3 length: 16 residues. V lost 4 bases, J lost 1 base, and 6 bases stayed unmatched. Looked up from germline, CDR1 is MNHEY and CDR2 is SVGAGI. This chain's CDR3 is CASSFNRGRSYNEQFF. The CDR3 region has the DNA TGTGCCAGCAGTTTCAACAGGGGGAGGTCCTACAATGAGCAGTTCTTC.

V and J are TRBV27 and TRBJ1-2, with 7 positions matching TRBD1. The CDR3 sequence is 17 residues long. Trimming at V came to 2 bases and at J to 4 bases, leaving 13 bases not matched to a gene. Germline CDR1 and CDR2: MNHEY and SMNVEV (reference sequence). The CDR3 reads CASSLSAANTGVYGYTF. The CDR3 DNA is TGTGCCAGCAGTTTAAGTGCGGCCAATACAGGGGTCTATGGCTACACCTTC.

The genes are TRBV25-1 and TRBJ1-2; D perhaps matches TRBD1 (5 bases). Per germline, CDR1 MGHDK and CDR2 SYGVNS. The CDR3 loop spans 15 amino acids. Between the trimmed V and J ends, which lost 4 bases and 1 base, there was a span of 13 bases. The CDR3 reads CASSVNPQGNYGYTF. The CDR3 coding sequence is TGTGCCAGCAGTGTTAACCCGCAGGGTAACTATGGCTACACCTTC.

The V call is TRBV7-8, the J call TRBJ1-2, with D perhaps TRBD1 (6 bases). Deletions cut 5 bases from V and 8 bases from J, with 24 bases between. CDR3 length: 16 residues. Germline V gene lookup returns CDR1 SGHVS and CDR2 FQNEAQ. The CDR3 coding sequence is TGTGCCAGCAGCATGAGAAGACAGGCAAGCGTCGCGGGCTACACCTTC. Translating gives CASSMRRQASVAGYTF.

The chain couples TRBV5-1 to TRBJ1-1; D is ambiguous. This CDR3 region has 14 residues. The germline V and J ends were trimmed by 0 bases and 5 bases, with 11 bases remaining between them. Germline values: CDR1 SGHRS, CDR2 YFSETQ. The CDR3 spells CASSLVGSGTEAFF. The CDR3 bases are TGCGCCAGCAGCTTGGTCGGGTCGGGGACTGAAGCTTTCTTT.

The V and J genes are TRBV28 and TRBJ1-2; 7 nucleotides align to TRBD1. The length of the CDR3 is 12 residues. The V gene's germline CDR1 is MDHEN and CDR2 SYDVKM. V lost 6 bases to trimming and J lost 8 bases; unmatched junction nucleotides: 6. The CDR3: CASRGTVYGYTF. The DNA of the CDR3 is TGTGCCAGCAGGGGGACAGTTTACGGCTACACCTTC.

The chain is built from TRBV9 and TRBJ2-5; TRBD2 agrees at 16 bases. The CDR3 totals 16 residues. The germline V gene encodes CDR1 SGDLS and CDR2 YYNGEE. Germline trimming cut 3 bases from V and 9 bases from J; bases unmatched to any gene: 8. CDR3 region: CASSGGTSGGGMAQYF. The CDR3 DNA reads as TGTGCCAGCAGCGGCGGGACTAGCGGGGGGGGGATGGCCCAGTACTTC.